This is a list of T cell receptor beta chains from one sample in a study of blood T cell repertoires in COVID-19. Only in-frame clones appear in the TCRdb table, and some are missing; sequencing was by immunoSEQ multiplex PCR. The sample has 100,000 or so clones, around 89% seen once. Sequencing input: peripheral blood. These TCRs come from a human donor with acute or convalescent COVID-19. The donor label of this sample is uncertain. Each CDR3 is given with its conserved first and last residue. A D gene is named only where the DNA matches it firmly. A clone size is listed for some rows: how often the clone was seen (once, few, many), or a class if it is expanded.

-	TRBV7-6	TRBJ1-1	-	TGTGCCAGCAGCTTACGAGCCAGGGGTGGGTACACTGAAGCTTTCTTT	CASSLRARGGYTEAFF
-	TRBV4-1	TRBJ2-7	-	TGCGCCAGCAGCCAAGATCTCTTACAGCCCTACGAGCAGTACTTC	CASSQDLLQPYEQYF
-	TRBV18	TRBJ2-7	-	TGTGCCAGCTCACCCCAGGGGGGCTACGAGCAGTACTTC	CASSPQGGYEQYF
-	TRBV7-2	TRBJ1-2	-	TGTGCCAGCAGCTTAGTTGGGGCGGTCTATGGCTACACCTTC	CASSLVGAVYGYTF
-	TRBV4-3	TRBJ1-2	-	TGCGCCAGCAGCCCGCGACAGTCCTCTAACTATGGCTACACCTTC	CASSPRQSSNYGYTF
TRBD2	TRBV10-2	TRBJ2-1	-	TGCGCCAGCAGTTCTAGCGGGAGTGTCAATGAGCAGTTCTTC	CASSSSGSVNEQFF
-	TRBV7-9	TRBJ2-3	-	TGTGCCAGCAGCCTAGACCTAGAACGCACAGATACGCAGTATTTT	CASSLDLERTDTQYF
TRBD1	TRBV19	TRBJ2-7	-	TGTGCCAGTAGTATGACAGGGGGATCCTACGAGCAGTACTTC	CASSMTGGSYEQYF
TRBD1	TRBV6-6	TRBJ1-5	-	TGTGCCAGTCGGACAGGGGACAATCAGCCCCAGCATTTT	CASRTGDNQPQHF
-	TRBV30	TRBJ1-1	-	TGTGCCTGGAGCCCAACTGAAGCTTTCTTT	CAWSPTEAFF
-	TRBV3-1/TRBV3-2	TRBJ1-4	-	TGTGCCAGCAGCGAATGGGGGGATAGCGAAAAACTGTTTTTT	CASSEWGDSEKLFF
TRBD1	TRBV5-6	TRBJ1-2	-	TGTGCCAGCAGCTTCGGGACAGGGGGCGTGGGGAGTGGCTACACCTTC	CASSFGTGGVGSGYTF
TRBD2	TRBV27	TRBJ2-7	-	TGTGCCAGCAGCCGAGGGTCCCTAGCGGGAGTCCCCGAGCAGTACTTC	CASSRGSLAGVPEQYF
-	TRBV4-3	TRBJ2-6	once	TGCGCCAGCAGCCCCACGACAGGTTTGATACAAGGGGCCAACGTCCTGACTTTC	CASSPTTGLIQGANVLTF
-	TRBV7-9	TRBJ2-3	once	TGTGCCAGCAGGGGCGGGGCCCTAAACACAGATACGCAGTATTTT	CASRGGALNTDTQYF
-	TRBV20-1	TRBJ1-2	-	TGCAGTGCTAGGTTTGGGGCTGGCTACACCTTC	CSARFGAGYTF
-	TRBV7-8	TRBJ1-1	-	TGTGCCAGCAGCCCCAGGTGGGGACAATCAAGGGTGACAAACACTGAAGCTTTCTTT	CASSPRWGQSRVTNTEAFF
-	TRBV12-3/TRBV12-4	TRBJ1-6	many	TGTGCCAGCAGTGGTGAGAATTCACCCCTCCACTTT	CASSGENSPLHF
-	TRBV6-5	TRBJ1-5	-	TGTGCCAGCAGTTACGGTCCGGGGGGTCAGCCCCAGCATTTT	CASSYGPGGQPQHF
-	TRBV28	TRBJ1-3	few	TGTGCCAGCAGTGGTCCGGGACAATCTGGAAACACCATATATTTT	CASSGPGQSGNTIYF
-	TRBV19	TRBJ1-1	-	TGTGCCAGTAAAACGGGAGGGCCCGGGGCTGAAGCTTTCTTT	CASKTGGPGAEAFF
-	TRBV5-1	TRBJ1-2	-	TGCGCCAGCAGCTTGGAGAGTAGAGCATACACCTTC	CASSLESRAYTF
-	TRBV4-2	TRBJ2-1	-	TGTGCCAGCAGCCAAGATGGCCAGGGCGTTACGCAGTTCTTC	CASSQDGQGVTQFF
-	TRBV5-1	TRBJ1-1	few	TGCGCCAGCAGCTTGGCGGACACTGAAGCTTTCTTT	CASSLADTEAFF
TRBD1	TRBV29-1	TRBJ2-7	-	TGCAGCGTGGCAAGGGACAGGGGTTACGAGCAGTACTTC	CSVARDRGYEQYF
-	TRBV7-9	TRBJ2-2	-	TGTGCCAGCAGCTCCACCCCCCTCAGGAACACCGGGGAGCTGTTTTTT	CASSSTPLRNTGELFF
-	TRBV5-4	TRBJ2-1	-	TGTGCCAGCAGCTTGGCAGGGTCCTCCTACAATGAGCAGTTCTTC	CASSLAGSSYNEQFF
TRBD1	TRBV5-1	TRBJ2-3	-	TGCGCCAGCAGCTTGGACAGGGGGACAGATACGCAGTATTTT	CASSLDRGTDTQYF
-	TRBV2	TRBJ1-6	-	TGTGCCAGCAGGGGCAGTGATTCACCCCTCCACTTT	CASRGSDSPLHF
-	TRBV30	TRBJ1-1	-	TGTGCCTGGAGTGTCTGGGGGGACACTGAAGCTTTCTTT	CAWSVWGDTEAFF
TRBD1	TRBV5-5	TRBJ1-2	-	TGTGCCAGCAGCTTTGGACAGGGAATCGTCTATGGCTACACCTTC	CASSFGQGIVYGYTF
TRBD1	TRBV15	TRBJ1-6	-	TGTGCCACCAGCCTCGACAGGGAAAATTCACCCCTCCACTTT	CATSLDRENSPLHF
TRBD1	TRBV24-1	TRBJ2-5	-	TGTGCCACCAGTGATTCGCGGACAGGGGGCTGGGAGACCCAGTACTTC	CATSDSRTGGWETQYF
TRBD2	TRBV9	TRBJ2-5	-	TGTGCCAGCAGTTGGGGGGGCCAAGAGACCCAGTACTTC	CASSWGGQETQYF
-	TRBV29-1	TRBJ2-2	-	TGCAGCGTTGGGAGGGACGGTCCGAACACCGGGGAGCTGTTTTTT	CSVGRDGPNTGELFF
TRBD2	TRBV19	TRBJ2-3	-	TGTGCCAGTAGTCTGTGGACTAGCGGGAGCGATCCGCAGTATTTT	CASSLWTSGSDPQYF
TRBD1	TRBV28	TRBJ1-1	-	TGTGCCAGCACTTCACAGGGGTACACTGAAGCTTTCTTT	CASTSQGYTEAFF
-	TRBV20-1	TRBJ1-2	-	TGCAGTGCTAGTGGCGCCATGGAGAACTATGGCTACACCTTC	CSASGAMENYGYTF
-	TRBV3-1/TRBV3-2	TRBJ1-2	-	TGTGCCAGCAGCCAGTGGCTTCCTGATGGCTACACCTTC	CASSQWLPDGYTF
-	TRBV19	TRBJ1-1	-	TGTGCCAGTGTCCTAAACAGTAACACTGAAGCTTTCTTT	CASVLNSNTEAFF
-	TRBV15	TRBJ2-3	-	TGTGCCACCAGCAGTCTAGCGACTAGCACAGATACGCAGTATTTT	CATSSLATSTDTQYF
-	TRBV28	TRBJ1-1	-	TGTGCCAGCAGTTTATTAGGGGCGGGGCTGATCACTGAAGCTTTCTTT	CASSLLGAGLITEAFF
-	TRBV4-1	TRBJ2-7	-	TGCGCCAGCAGTACCCAATGGGGGGGGACATCCTACGAGCAGTACTTC	CASSTQWGGTSYEQYF
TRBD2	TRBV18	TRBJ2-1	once	TGTGCCAGCTCACCGAGACTAGCCGGGGACAATGAGCAGTTCTTC	CASSPRLAGDNEQFF
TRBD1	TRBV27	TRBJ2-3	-	TGTGCCAGCAGTCCTCCGGTAGAGGGGGCCACAGATACGCAGTATTTT	CASSPPVEGATDTQYF
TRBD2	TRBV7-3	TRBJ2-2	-	TGTGCCAGCAGCCTGGGGACTAGCGTGGGCGGGGAGCTGTTTTTT	CASSLGTSVGGELFF
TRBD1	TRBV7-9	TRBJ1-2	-	TGTGCCAGCAGCTCCGTCTCCGGGGACAGGGAAAGCTACACCTTC	CASSSVSGDRESYTF
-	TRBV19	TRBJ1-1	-	TGTGCCAGTAGCCCGGACAGATACACTGAAGCTTTCTTT	CASSPDRYTEAFF
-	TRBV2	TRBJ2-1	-	TGTGCCAGCAGTGAAGAGGGGTTTAGCATGGGTGAGCAGTTCTTC	CASSEEGFSMGEQFF